This is a list of T cell receptor beta chains from one sample in a study of molecular identifiers for immune sequencing clone quantification. One entry per CDR3 protein, called by TCRdb with MiXCR from the PCR reads. The repertoire includes about 640,000 distinct CDR3 sequences, nearly 20% of them detected once, and roughly 0.83% sits in the top ten. Sequences were obtained from naive CD8+ T cells from blood, with Jurkat cell RNA spiked in. The receptors stem from a human donor in good health. Some libraries in this study had Jurkat cell RNA spiked in. The CDR3 runs from the conserved cysteine through the conserved F or W. The D gene is left open where the match is weak. A clone size is listed for some rows: how often the clone was seen (once, few, many), or a class if it is expanded.

-,TRBJ1-1,TRBV6-5,many,CASSRSWTDNTEAFF,TGTGCCAGCAGTCGCTCGTGGACGGACAACACTGAAGCTTTCTTT
-,TRBJ2-6,TRBV12-3/TRBV12-4,many,CASSLGGGGTGANVLTF,TGTGCCAGCAGTTTAGGCGGAGGGGGGACTGGGGCCAACGTCCTGACTTTC
-,TRBJ2-5,TRBV13,many,CASSLTGPQETQYF,TGTGCCAGCAGCTTGACGGGACCCCAAGAGACCCAGTACTTC
-,TRBJ2-1,TRBV6-2/TRBV6-3,few,CASSYQAGPYNEQFF,TGTGCCAGCAGTTACCAAGCGGGTCCCTACAATGAGCAGTTCTTC
TRBD1,TRBJ2-1,TRBV4-3,few,CASSQGTGWNSEQFF,TGCGCCAGCAGCCAAGGGACAGGGTGGAATTCTGAGCAGTTCTTC
TRBD2,TRBJ2-3,TRBV5-1,many,CASSLDGLAGGTDTQYF,TGCGCCAGCAGCTTGGATGGACTAGCGGGGGGCACAGATACGCAGTATTTT
TRBD1,TRBJ2-3,TRBV27,many,CASSWDSLTDTQYF,TGTGCCAGCAGTTGGGACAGCCTCACAGATACGCAGTATTTT
TRBD1,TRBJ2-7,TRBV18,many,CASSDYDREPDYEQYF,TGTGCCAGCTCAGACTACGACAGGGAACCGGACTACGAGCAGTACTTC
TRBD1,TRBJ1-1,TRBV19,many,CASSKTGGLNTEAFF,TGTGCCAGTAGTAAAACAGGGGGCCTGAACACTGAAGCTTTCTTT
-,TRBJ2-5,TRBV2,-,CASSVGPIETQYF,TGTGCCAGCAGTGTGGGTCCCATAGAGACCCAGTACTTC
TRBD1,TRBJ1-2,TRBV13,-,CANTLADRGRNYGYTF,TGTGCCAACACCTTAGCCGACAGGGGGCGGAACTATGGCTACACCTTC
-,TRBJ1-1,TRBV12-3/TRBV12-4,many,CASSQGPEAFF,TGTGCCAGCAGCCAAGGACCTGAAGCTTTCTTT
TRBD1,TRBJ1-5,TRBV6-1,many,CASSEGTGGFQPQHF,TGTGCCAGCAGTGAAGGGACAGGGGGTTTTCAGCCCCAGCATTTT
-,TRBJ2-1,TRBV19,-,CASSIGDRGSGEQFF,TGTGCCAGTAGTATAGGGGATAGAGGGTCGGGGGAGCAGTTCTTC
TRBD2,TRBJ2-1,TRBV4-2,-,CASSQGLAGEDEQFF,TGTGCCAGCAGCCAAGGACTAGCGGGAGAGGATGAGCAGTTCTTC
-,TRBJ1-5,TRBV6-1,few,CASREDRPQHF,TGTGCCAGCAGGGAGGATCGGCCCCAGCATTTT
-,TRBJ2-5,TRBV29-1,many,CSVEDLNPRPQYF,TGCAGCGTTGAAGACCTAAACCCCAGGCCCCAGTACTTC
-,TRBJ2-5,TRBV21-1,-,CASSTFPGKEGQETQYF,TGTGCCAGCAGCACCTTCCCGGGGAAGGAGGGCCAAGAGACCCAGTACTTC
-,TRBJ2-7,TRBV30,many,CAWSQGENYEQYF,TGTGCCTGGAGCCAAGGGGAGAACTACGAGCAGTACTTC
-,TRBJ2-5,TRBV15,-,CATSGGETVQETQYF,TGTGCCACCAGCGGGGGCGAGACAGTACAAGAGACCCAGTACTTC
-,TRBJ2-7,TRBV4-3,many,CASSQGTQTRYEQYF,TGCGCCAGCAGCCAAGGGACGCAAACGAGGTACGAGCAGTACTTC
TRBD2,TRBJ2-5,TRBV9,-,CASSAGLDQETQYF,TGTGCCAGCAGCGCGGGACTAGACCAAGAGACCCAGTACTTC
TRBD2,TRBJ2-7,TRBV4-3,many,CASSQGGLAGEQYF,TGCGCCAGCAGCCAAGGAGGACTAGCGGGCGAGCAGTACTTC
-,TRBJ2-2,TRBV25-1,many,CASSELESSGELFF,TGTGCCAGCAGTGAACTGGAATCTTCCGGGGAGCTGTTTTTT
-,TRBJ2-7,TRBV27,few,CASGPVPGIYEQYF,TGTGCCAGCGGGCCCGTTCCGGGTATCTACGAGCAGTACTTC
-,TRBJ2-2,TRBV4-3,-,CASSQGSVRGELFF,TGCGCCAGCAGCCAAGGGAGCGTTCGCGGGGAGCTGTTTTTT
TRBD1,TRBJ2-1,TRBV19,few,CASSNLLRTGGQHSEQFF,TGTGCCAGTAGTAACCTACTTCGGACAGGGGGCCAACACAGTGAGCAGTTCTTC
TRBD2,TRBJ2-5,TRBV6-5,many,CASSQAGGMIETQYF,TGTGCCAGCAGCCAGGCGGGGGGGATGATCGAGACCCAGTACTTC
TRBD1,TRBJ1-6,TRBV7-8,many,CASSFSRTGSSYNSPLHF,TGTGCCAGCAGCTTTTCCCGGACAGGGAGCTCCTATAATTCACCCCTCCACTTT
-,TRBJ1-1,TRBV12-3/TRBV12-4,few,CASILEGLNTEAFF,TGTGCCAGCATCCTTGAGGGGCTGAACACTGAAGCTTTCTTT
TRBD1,TRBJ2-5,TRBV30,many,CAWSWTGGSQETQYF,TGTGCCTGGAGTTGGACAGGGGGGTCCCAAGAGACCCAGTACTTC
-,TRBJ1-2,TRBV6-5,many,CASSYSSEGIHYGYTF,TGTGCCAGCAGTTACTCCTCCGAGGGAATACACTATGGCTACACCTTC
-,TRBJ1-1,TRBV2,many,CASSEARPEAFF,TGTGCCAGCAGTGAAGCGCGTCCGGAAGCTTTCTTT
TRBD2,TRBJ2-3,TRBV5-6,few,CASSLTSGGAFVSRDTQYF,TGTGCCAGCAGCTTGACTAGCGGGGGAGCCTTTGTTTCCCGGGATACGCAGTATTTT
TRBD2,TRBJ2-1,TRBV19,few,CASSIGAGGKYNEQFF,TGTGCCAGTAGTATTGGGGCGGGGGGTAAATACAATGAGCAGTTCTTC
TRBD2,TRBJ2-1,TRBV19,-,CASSSDSGTSYNEQFF,TGTGCCAGTAGTTCAGATAGCGGGACCTCCTACAATGAGCAGTTCTTC
-,TRBJ1-6,TRBV5-4,-,CASSSSLTVNSPLHF,TGTGCCAGCAGCTCGTCCTTGACAGTTAATTCACCCCTCCACTTT
-,TRBJ2-3,TRBV5-5,many,CASSLSVDTQYF,TGTGCCAGCAGCTTGTCGGTGGATACGCAGTATTTT
TRBD1,TRBJ2-5,TRBV3-1,few,CASSQTGTGLETQYF,TGTGCCAGCAGCCAAACCGGGACAGGACTAGAGACCCAGTACTTC
TRBD2,TRBJ2-2,TRBV3-1,-,CTSSQRRGLAGNTGELFF,TGTACCAGCAGCCAACGGAGGGGACTAGCGGGGAACACCGGGGAGCTGTTTTTT
-,TRBJ1-1,TRBV9,few,CASSVVDDQMNTEAFF,TGTGCCAGCAGCGTAGTTGATGACCAAATGAACACTGAAGCTTTCTTT
-,TRBJ2-1,TRBV19,-,CASSLTPPEHIFNEQFF,TGTGCCAGTAGTTTAACACCTCCGGAACATATTTTCAATGAGCAGTTCTTC
-,TRBJ2-2,TRBV5-1,few,CASSDPPQVELFF,TGCGCCAGCAGCGACCCCCCCCAGGTGGAGCTGTTTTTT
-,TRBJ1-5,TRBV6-5,many,CASADGAGNQPQHF,TGTGCCAGTGCGGACGGCGCTGGCAATCAGCCCCAGCATTTT
TRBD1,TRBJ2-7,TRBV23-1,-,CASSREGGCEQYF,TGCGCCAGCAGTCGGGAAGGGGGCTGCGAGCAGTACTTC
-,TRBJ1-1,TRBV5-1,many,CASSAWVNTEAFF,TGCGCCAGCAGCGCATGGGTGAACACTGAAGCTTTCTTT
-,TRBJ2-5,TRBV7-9,-,CASSLTTETQYF,TGTGCCAGCAGCTTAACAACAGAGACCCAGTACTTC
TRBD1,TRBJ1-1,TRBV7-9,many,CASSIDRQGVWAFF,TGTGCCAGCAGCATAGACCGACAGGGGGTGTGGGCTTTCTTT
TRBD2,TRBJ2-3,TRBV6-2/TRBV6-3,many,CASSERGSPTDTQYF,TGTGCCAGTTCTGAGCGGGGCTCGCCCACAGATACGCAGTATTTT
TRBD2,TRBJ2-7,TRBV11-2,many,CASTGLANEQYF,TGTGCCAGCACCGGACTAGCGAACGAGCAGTACTTC
-,TRBJ2-2,TRBV20-1,-,CSARDLLGDNTGELFF,TGCAGTGCTAGAGATCTACTAGGGGACAACACCGGGGAGCTGTTTTTT
-,TRBJ2-5,TRBV27,many,CASSSHPAGQETQYF,TGTGCCAGCAGTTCCCACCCAGCGGGTCAAGAGACCCAGTACTTC
-,TRBJ1-6,TRBV19,few,CASSMGAQSPLHF,TGTGCCAGTAGTATGGGGGCGCAATCACCCCTCCACTTT
TRBD1,TRBJ2-5,TRBV13,many,CASSSETGVGTQYF,TGTGCCAGCAGCTCCGAGACAGGGGTTGGGACCCAGTACTTC
TRBD1,TRBJ2-1,TRBV20-1,few,CSARDQGAWGDEQFF,TGCAGTGCTAGAGATCAGGGGGCTTGGGGGGATGAGCAGTTCTTC
-,TRBJ2-7,TRBV30,many,CAWGAVGNEQYF,TGTGCCTGGGGGGCGGTCGGGAACGAGCAGTACTTC
-,TRBJ1-1,TRBV12-3/TRBV12-4,many,CASSSTENTEAFF,TGTGCCAGCAGTTCCACAGAGAACACTGAAGCTTTCTTT